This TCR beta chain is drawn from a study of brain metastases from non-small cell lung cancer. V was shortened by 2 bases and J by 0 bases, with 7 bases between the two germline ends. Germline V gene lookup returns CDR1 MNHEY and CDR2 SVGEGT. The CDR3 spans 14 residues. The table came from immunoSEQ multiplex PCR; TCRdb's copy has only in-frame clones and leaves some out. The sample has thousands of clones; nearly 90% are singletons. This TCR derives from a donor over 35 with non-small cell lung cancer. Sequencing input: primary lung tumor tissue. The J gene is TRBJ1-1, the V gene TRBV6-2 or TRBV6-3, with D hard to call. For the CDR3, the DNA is TGTGCCAGCAGTTACCCCGAACTGAACACTGAAGCTTTCTTT. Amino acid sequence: CASSYPELNTEAFF.